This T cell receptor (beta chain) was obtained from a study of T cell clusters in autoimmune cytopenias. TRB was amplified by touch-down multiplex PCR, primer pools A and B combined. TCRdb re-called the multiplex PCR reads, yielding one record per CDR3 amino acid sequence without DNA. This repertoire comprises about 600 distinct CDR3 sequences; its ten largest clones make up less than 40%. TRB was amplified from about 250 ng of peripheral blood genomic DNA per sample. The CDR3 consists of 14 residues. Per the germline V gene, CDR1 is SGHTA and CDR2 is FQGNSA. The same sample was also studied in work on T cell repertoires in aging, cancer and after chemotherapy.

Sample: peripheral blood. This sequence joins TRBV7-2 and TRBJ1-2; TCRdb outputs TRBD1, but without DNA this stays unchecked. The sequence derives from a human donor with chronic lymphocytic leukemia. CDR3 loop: CASGGQTGGGGYTF.